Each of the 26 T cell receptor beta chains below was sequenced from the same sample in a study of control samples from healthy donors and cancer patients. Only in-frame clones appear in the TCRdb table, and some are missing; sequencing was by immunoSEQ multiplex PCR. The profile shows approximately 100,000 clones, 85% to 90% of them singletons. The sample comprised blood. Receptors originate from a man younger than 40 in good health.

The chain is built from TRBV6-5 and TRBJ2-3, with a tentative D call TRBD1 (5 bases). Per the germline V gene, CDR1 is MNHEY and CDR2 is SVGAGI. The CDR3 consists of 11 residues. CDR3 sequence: CAAGLADTQYF. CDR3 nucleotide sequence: TGTGCGGCAGGGCTGGCAGATACGCAGTATTTT.

DNA of the CDR3: TGTGCCAGCAGCGCCGCCGGGACAGGGATAGATGGCTACACCTTC. It is translated as CASSAAGTGIDGYTF. The V gene is TRBV5-4, the J gene TRBJ1-2; 9 bases are a match to TRBD1. CDR3 length: 15 residues. CDR1 is SGHNT, CDR2 YYREEE, per germline (reference sequence). V shed 4 bases, J shed 6 bases, and the junction held 10 bases outside the gene matches.

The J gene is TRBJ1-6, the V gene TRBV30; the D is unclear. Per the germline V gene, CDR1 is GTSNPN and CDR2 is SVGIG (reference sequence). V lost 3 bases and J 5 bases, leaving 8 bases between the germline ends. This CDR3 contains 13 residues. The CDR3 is CAWSAGDNSPLHF. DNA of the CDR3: TGTGCCTGGAGCGCAGGCGATAATTCACCCCTCCACTTT.

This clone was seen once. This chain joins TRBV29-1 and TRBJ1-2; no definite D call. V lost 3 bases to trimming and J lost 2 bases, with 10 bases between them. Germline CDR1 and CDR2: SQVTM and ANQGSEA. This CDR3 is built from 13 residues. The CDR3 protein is CSVESGSNYGYTF. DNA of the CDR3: TGCAGCGTTGAGTCAGGATCAAACTATGGCTACACCTTC.

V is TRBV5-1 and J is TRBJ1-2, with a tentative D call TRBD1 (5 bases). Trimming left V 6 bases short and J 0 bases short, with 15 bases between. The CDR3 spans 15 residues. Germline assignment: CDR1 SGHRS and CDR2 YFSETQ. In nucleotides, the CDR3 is TGCGCCAGCAAGTCTTTGGGGGAAGCTAACTATGGCTACACCTTC. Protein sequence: CASKSLGEANYGYTF.

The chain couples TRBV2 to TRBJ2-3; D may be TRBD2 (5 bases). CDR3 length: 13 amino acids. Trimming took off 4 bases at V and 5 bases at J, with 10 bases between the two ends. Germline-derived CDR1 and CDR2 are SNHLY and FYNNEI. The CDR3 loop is CASSVRDRDTQYF. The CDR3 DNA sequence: TGTGCCAGCAGTGTCCGGGATAGAGATACGCAGTATTTT. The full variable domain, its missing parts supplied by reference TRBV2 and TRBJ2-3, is EPEVTQTPSHQVTQMGQEVILRCVPISNHLYFYWYRQILGQKVEFLVSFYNNEISEKSEIFDDQFSVERPDGSNFTLKIRSTKLEDSAMYFCASSVRDRDTQYFGPGTRLTVL.

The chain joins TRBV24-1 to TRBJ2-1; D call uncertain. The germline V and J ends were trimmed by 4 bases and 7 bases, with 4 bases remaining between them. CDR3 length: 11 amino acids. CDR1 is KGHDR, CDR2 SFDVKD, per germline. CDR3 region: CATSELNEQFF. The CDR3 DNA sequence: TGTGCCACCAGTGAACTAAATGAGCAGTTCTTC.

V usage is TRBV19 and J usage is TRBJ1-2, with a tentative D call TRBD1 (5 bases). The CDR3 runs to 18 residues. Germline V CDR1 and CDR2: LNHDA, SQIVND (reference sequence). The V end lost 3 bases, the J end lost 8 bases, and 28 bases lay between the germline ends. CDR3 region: CASSIYLTTRGGLHGYTF. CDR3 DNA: TGTGCCAGTAGTATCTATCTAACGACAAGGGGAGGTCTGCACGGCTACACCTTC. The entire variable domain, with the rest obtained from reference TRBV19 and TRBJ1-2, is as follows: DGGITQSPKYLFRKEGQNVTLSCEQNLNHDAMYWYRQDPGQGLRLIYYSQIVNDFQKGDIAEGYSVSREKKESFPLTVTSAQKNPTAFYLCASSIYLTTRGGLHGYTFGSGTRLTVV.

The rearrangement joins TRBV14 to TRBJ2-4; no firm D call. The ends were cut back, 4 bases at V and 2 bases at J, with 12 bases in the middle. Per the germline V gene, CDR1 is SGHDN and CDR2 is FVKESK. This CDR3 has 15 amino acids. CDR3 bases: TGTGCCAGCAGCCGGGGAAGAAAAACCAAAAACATTCAGTACTTC. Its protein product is CASSRGRKTKNIQYF.

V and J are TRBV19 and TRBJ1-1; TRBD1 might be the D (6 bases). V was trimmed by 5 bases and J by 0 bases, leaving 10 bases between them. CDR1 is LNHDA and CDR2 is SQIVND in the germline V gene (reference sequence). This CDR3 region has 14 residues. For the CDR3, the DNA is TGTGCCAGTAGTGATGGACAGCTGAACACTGAAGCTTTCTTT. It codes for CASSDGQLNTEAFF. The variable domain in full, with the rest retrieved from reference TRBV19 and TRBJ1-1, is DGGITQSPKYLFRKEGQNVTLSCEQNLNHDAMYWYRQDPGQGLRLIYYSQIVNDFQKGDIAEGYSVSREKKESFPLTVTSAQKNPTAFYLCASSDGQLNTEAFFGQGTRLTVV.

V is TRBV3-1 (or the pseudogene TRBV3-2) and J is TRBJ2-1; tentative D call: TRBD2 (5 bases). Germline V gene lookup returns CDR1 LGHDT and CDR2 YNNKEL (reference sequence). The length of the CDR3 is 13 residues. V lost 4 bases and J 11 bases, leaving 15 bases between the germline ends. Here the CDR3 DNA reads TGTGCCAGCAGCCCGGCGACCCCGGGAAAGCAGTTCTTC. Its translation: CASSPATPGKQFF.

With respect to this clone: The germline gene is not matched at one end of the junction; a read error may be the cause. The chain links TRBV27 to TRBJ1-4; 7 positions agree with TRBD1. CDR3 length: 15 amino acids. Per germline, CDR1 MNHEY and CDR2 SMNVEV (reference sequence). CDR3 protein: CASRKAGTDNGKLFF. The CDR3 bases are TGTGCCAGCAGGAAGGCCGGGACAGATAATGGAAAACTGTTTTTT.

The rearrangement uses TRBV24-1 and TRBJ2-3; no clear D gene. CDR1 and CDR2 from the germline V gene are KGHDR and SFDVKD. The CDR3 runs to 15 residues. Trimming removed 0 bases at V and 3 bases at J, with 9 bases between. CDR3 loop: CATSDLGQRTDTQYF. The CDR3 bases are TGTGCCACCAGTGATTTGGGGCAGAGAACAGATACGCAGTATTTT.

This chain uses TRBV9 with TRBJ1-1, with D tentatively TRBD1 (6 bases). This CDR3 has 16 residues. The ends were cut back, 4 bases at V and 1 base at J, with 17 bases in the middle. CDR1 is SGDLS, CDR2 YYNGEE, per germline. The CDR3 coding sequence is TGTGCCAGCAGCAGACGGGACAACCCGCCGAACACTGAAGCTTTCTTT. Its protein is CASSRRDNPPNTEAFF.

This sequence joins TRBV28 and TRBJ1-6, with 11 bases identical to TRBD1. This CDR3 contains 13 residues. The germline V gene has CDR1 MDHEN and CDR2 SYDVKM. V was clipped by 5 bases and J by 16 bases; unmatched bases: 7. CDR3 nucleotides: TGTGCCAGCAGTCCTAACCGGGACAGGGGGCTCCACTTT. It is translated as CASSPNRDRGLHF.

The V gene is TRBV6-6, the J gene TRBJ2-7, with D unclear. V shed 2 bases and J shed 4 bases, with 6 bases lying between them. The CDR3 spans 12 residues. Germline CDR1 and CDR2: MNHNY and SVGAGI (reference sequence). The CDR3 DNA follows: TGTGCCAGCAGTTACCGTCTTTACGAGCAGTACTTC. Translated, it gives CASSYRLYEQYF.

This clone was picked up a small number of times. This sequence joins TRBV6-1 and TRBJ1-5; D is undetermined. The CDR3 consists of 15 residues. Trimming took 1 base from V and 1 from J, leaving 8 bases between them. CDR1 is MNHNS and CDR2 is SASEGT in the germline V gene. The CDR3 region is CASSEVLGSNQPQHF. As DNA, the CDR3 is TGTGCCAGCAGTGAAGTTTTGGGGAGCAATCAGCCCCAGCATTTT.

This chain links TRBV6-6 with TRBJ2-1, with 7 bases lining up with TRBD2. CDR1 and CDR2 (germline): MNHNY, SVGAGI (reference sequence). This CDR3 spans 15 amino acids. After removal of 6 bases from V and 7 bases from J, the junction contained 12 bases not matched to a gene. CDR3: CASRGRGGSGNEQFF. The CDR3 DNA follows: TGTGCCAGCAGGGGGCGGGGCGGGAGTGGGAATGAGCAGTTCTTC.

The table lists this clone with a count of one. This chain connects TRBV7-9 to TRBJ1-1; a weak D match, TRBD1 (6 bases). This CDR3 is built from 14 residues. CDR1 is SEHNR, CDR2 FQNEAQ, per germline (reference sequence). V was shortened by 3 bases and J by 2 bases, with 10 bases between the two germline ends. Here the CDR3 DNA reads TGTGCCAGCAGCTTGGAAGGGGGAAACACTGAAGCTTTCTTT. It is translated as CASSLEGGNTEAFF. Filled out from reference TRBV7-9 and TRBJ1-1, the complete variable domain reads DTGVSQNPRHKITKRGQNVTFRCDPISEHNRLYWYRQTLGQGPEFLTYFQNEAQLEKSRLLSDRFSAERPKGSFSTLEIQRTEQGDSAMYLCASSLEGGNTEAFFGQGTRLTVV.

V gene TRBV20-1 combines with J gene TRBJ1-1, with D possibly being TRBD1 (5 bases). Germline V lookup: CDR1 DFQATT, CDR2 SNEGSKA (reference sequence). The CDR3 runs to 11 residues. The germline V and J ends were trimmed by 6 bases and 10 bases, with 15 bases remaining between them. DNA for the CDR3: TGCAGTGCCCCCCGTAACCAGGGAGCTTTCTTT. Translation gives CSAPRNQGAFF.

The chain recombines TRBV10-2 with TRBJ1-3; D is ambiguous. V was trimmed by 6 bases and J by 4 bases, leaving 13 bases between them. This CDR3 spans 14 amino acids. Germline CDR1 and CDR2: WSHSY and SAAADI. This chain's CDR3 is CASRVGAGGNTIYF. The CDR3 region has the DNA TGCGCCAGCAGGGTAGGCGCGGGGGGAAACACCATATATTTT.

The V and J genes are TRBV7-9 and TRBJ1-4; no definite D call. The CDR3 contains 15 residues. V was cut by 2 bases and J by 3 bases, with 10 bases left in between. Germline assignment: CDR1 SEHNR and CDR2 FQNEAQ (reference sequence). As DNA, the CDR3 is TGTGCCAGCAGCTTATCATCGACTGCTAATGAAAAACTGTTTTTT. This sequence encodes CASSLSSTANEKLFF.

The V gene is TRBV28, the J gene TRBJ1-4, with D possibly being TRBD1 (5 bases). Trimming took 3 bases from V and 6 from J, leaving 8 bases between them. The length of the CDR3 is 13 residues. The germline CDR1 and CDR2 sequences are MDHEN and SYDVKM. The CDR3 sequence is CASSFGGDEKLFF. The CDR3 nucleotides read TGTGCCAGCAGTTTTGGGGGAGATGAAAAACTGTTTTTT.

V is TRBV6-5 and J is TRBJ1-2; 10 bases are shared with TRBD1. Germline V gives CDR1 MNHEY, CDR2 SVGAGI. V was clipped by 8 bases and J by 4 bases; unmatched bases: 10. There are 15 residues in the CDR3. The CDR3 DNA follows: TGTGCCAGCTCCCTCGAGGGGACAGGGGCCTATGGCTACACCTTC. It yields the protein CASSLEGTGAYGYTF.

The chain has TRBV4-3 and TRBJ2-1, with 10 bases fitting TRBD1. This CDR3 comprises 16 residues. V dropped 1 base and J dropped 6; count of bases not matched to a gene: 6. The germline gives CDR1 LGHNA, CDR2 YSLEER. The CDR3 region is CASSQAGTGVFNEQFF. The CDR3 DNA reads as TGCGCCAGCAGCCAAGCCGGGACAGGGGTGTTCAATGAGCAGTTCTTC.

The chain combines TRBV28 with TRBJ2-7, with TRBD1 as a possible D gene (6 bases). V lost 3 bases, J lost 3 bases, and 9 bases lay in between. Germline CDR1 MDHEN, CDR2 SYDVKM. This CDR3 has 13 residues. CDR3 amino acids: CASSLTGVYEQYF. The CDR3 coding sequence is TGTGCCAGCAGTTTGACAGGAGTCTACGAGCAGTACTTC.